Following are 6 T cell receptor beta chains from one sample sequenced in a study of PD-1 blockade in classical Hodgkin lymphoma (dated by TCRdb to about 2020). The time point label, as the study defines it: cycle 4 day 1 (C4D1), after five to seven weeks of nivolumab. Every trial patient had relapsed after autologous stem cell transplantation, and cohorts A, B and C differed in prior brentuximab vedotin exposure. Library method: the immunoSEQ multiplex PCR assay. TCRdb mirrors the immuneACCESS table, restricted to in-frame sequences. Some clones are absent from its copies; in checked studies, under half trace to an unresolved V gene, and the reason for the others is unknown. The sample yields some 18,000 clones; around 76% were counted once. Roughly 20% of the sample belongs to the ten largest clones. The sample here was peripheral blood mononuclear cells (PBMCs), taken before the fourth cycle of nivolumab. The receptors were sampled from a human donor with classical Hodgkin lymphoma.

The J gene is TRBJ2-7, the V gene TRBV6-5; D unclear. Germline V gene sequence: CDR1 MNHEY, CDR2 SVGAGI. This CDR3 has 14 residues. Trimming shortened V by 0 bases and J by 5 bases, and 11 bases separated the two germline ends. CDR3: CASSYSKVSHEQYF. The CDR3 DNA reads TGTGCCAGCAGTTACTCGAAGGTATCCCACGAGCAGTACTTC.

The chain has TRBV4-3 and TRBJ2-3, with unresolved D. The ends were cut back, 4 bases at V and 3 bases at J, with 8 bases in the middle. CDR3 length: 13 amino acids. Germline CDR1 is LGHNA and CDR2 is YSLEER. The CDR3 DNA reads as TGCGCCAGCAGCCCCTCCCAGACAGATACGCAGTATTTT. This codes for CASSPSQTDTQYF.

This sequence joins TRBV5-1 and TRBJ2-3, with TRBD1 as a possible D gene (5 bases). This CDR3 has 16 residues. V was trimmed by 0 bases and J by 3 bases, leaving 14 bases between them. Germline CDR1 and CDR2: SGHRS and YFSETQ. CDR3 in DNA: TGCGCCAGCAGCTTGGGTCAGGGCATTGGTACAGATACGCAGTATTTT. It encodes CASSLGQGIGTDTQYF. The variable domain in full, with the rest retrieved from reference TRBV5-1 and TRBJ2-3, is KAGVTQTPRYLIKTRGQQVTLSCSPISGHRSVSWYQQTPGQGLQFLFEYFSETQRNKGNFPGRFSGRQFSNSRSEMNVSTLELGDSALYLCASSLGQGIGTDTQYFGPGTRLTVL.

The genes are TRBV11-2 and TRBJ2-2; D may match TRBD1 or TRBD2 (5 bases each). V was clipped by 6 bases and J by 0 bases, with 14 bases between them. CDR1 and CDR2 (germline): SGHAT, FQNNGV. This CDR3 contains 16 residues. For the CDR3, the DNA is TGTGCCAGCAGACTAGAGGGGTTGACGAACACCGGGGAGCTGTTTTTT. This sequence encodes CASRLEGLTNTGELFF.

The chain carries TRBV2 and TRBJ1-1, with TRBD1 as a possible D gene (6 bases). CDR3 length: 14 amino acids. Per germline, CDR1 SNHLY and CDR2 FYNNEI. Trimming pared 6 bases from V and 5 bases from J, leaving 16 bases between. The CDR3 DNA is TGTGCCAGCAGCTCCTGGGGGGGGCAAACTGAAGCTTTCTTT. It translates to CASSSWGGQTEAFF.

This clone was observed a few times. This chain links TRBV7-9 with TRBJ1-6, with TRBD1 identical over 7 bases. The germline V gene has CDR1 SEHNR and CDR2 FQNEAQ (reference sequence). The CDR3 extends over 14 amino acids. Trimming at V came to 6 bases and at J to 7 bases, leaving 6 bases not matched to a gene. CDR3 loop: CASRSTGVNSPLHF. DNA of the CDR3: TGTGCCAGCAGGTCTACAGGGGTCAATTCACCCCTCCACTTT.